This paragraph covers one T cell receptor beta chain sequence. Primers for the PCR totalled 60 Vbeta and 13 Jbeta. The repertoire was sequenced with immunoSEQ multiplex PCR; TCRdb's copy has only in-frame clones and lacks some. The data show 150,000 to 200,000 clones, 75% to 90% seen once. This entry comes from a study of cytomegalovirus exposure and HLA in healthy donors. Each of the donors was a healthy bone marrow donor. The V gene lost 0 bases and the J gene lost 7 bases, with 6 bases spanning the gap. The CDR3 totals 12 residues. Germline loops: CDR1 SGHDN, CDR2 FVKESK. The sample was PBMCs. This clonotype was obtained from a man in his fifties or sixties in good health and CMV-seropositive. V and J are TRBV14 and TRBJ1-1; D is undetermined. The CDR3 protein is CASSQDRGEAFF. CDR3 bases: TGTGCCAGCAGCCAAGACCGGGGTGAAGCTTTCTTT.